This entry lists 10 T cell receptor beta chains sequenced from one sample in a study of blood T cell repertoires in COVID-19. Repertoires were generated with immunoSEQ multiplex PCR, while TCRdb's copy carries only in-frame clones and drops some. The profile shows several thousand clones, 70% of them singletons. Sample: peripheral blood. The receptor source for this set is a man between 65 and 85 years old with active COVID-19.

J is TRBJ2-1 and V is TRBV18; 8 bases fit TRBD1. This CDR3 is built from 14 residues. Germline assignment: CDR1 KGHSH and CDR2 LQKENI. V gave up 5 bases and J gave up 7 bases; unmatched junction bases: 7. CDR3 sequence: CASSTTGVGNEQFF. CDR3 nucleotides: TGTGCCAGCTCAACGACAGGGGTTGGGAATGAGCAGTTCTTC.

Only one count was recorded for this clone. This sequence joins TRBV6-5 and TRBJ1-1; 9 bases are shared with TRBD1. This CDR3 contains 15 residues. CDR1 is MNHEY and CDR2 is SVGAGI in the germline V gene. Trimming at V came to 0 bases and at J to 4 bases, leaving 3 bases not matched to a gene. The CDR3 protein is CASSYSGQGITEAFF. CDR3 bases: TGTGCCAGCAGTTACTCAGGACAGGGGATCACTGAAGCTTTCTTT.

This clone was recorded only once. The rearrangement links TRBV2 to TRBJ1-3; D is unresolved. Germline V gives CDR1 SNHLY, CDR2 FYNNEI. CDR3 size: 16 residues. V was shortened by 1 base and J by 0 bases, with 10 bases between the two germline ends. In DNA form, the CDR3 reads TGTGCCAGCAGTGAAGATGTGGGCTACTCTGGAAACACCATATATTTT. This gives the protein CASSEDVGYSGNTIYF.

This clone ranks as medium-sized. The CDR3: CASSPNTGELFF. The CDR3 coding sequence is TGTGCCAGCAGCCCTAACACCGGGGAGCTGTTTTTT. V and J are TRBV16 and TRBJ2-2; no reliable D call. CDR1 and CDR2 (germline): KGHSY, FQNENV. With 4 bases removed from V and 2 bases from J, the gap between germline ends came to 2 bases. This CDR3 has 12 residues.

The chain combines TRBV27 with TRBJ1-6, with TRBD1 matching over 7 bases. V gave up 4 bases and J gave up 7 bases; unmatched junction bases: 7. The CDR3 runs 15 residues. Germline CDR1 and CDR2: MNHEY and SMNVEV (reference sequence). Here the CDR3 DNA reads TGTGCCAGCAGTTCCTTACAGGGGTTCAATTCACCCCTCCACTTT. This sequence encodes CASSSLQGFNSPLHF.

The chain links TRBV2 to TRBJ1-2; D unclear. The germline V gene has CDR1 SNHLY and CDR2 FYNNEI. V was pared by 6 bases and J by 13 bases, with 12 bases between. This CDR3 region has 10 residues. This chain's CDR3 is CASSDWRFTF. The CDR3 DNA is TGTGCCAGCAGCGACTGGCGGTTCACCTTC.

V gene TRBV6-5 combines with J gene TRBJ2-2; possible D gene TRBD1, 6 bases. This CDR3 comprises 13 residues. Germline V CDR1 and CDR2: MNHEY, SVGAGI. The germline V and J ends were trimmed by 2 bases and 8 bases, with 9 bases remaining between them. This CDR3 reads CASSYGGSGELFF. The CDR3 region has the DNA TGTGCCAGCAGTTACGGGGGCTCTGGGGAGCTGTTTTTT.

This clone was seen only a few times. The chain couples TRBV9 to TRBJ2-3; 12 bases align to TRBD2. In germline, CDR1 is SGDLS, CDR2 YYNGEE. The length of the CDR3 is 19 residues. V was clipped by 0 bases and J by 3 bases; unmatched bases: 11. The CDR3 bases are TGTGCCAGCAGCGTAGGCAGTCCGACTAGCGGGAGTGTAACAGATACGCAGTATTTT. It is translated as CASSVGSPTSGSVTDTQYF.

The chain links TRBV5-1 to TRBJ1-2; a weak D match, TRBD1 (6 bases). Germline V gene sequence: CDR1 SGHRS, CDR2 YFSETQ. This CDR3 is 15 amino acids long. V lost 4 bases and J 4 bases, leaving 17 bases between the germline ends. The CDR3 is CASSPARTASYGYTF. The DNA of the CDR3 is TGCGCCAGCAGCCCCGCAAGGACAGCCAGCTATGGCTACACCTTC.

This rearrangement joins TRBV27 to TRBJ1-2; D unresolved. The germline V gene encodes CDR1 MNHEY and CDR2 SMNVEV (reference sequence). The CDR3 is 14 amino acids. Trimming left V 2 bases short and J 2 bases short, with 9 bases between. The CDR3 DNA is TGTGCCAGCAGTTTACAGGCCGTGAACTATGGCTACACCTTC. Translated, it gives CASSLQAVNYGYTF.